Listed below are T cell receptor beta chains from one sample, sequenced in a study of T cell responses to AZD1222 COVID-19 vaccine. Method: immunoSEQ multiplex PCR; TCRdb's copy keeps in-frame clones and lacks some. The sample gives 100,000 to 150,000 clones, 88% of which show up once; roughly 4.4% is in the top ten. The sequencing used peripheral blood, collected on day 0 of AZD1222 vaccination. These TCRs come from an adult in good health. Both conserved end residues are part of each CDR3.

CATSDFSTGDDTQYF,TRBV24-1,TRBJ2-3
CANAEFSYEQYF,TRBV10-3,TRBJ2-7
CASSYTRGVPYNEQFF,TRBV7-3,TRBJ2-1
CASSHKRTDTQYF,TRBV4-3,TRBJ2-3
CASSYSRLGGAGELFF,TRBV6-5,TRBJ2-2
CASSSRDRHRSGTEAFF,TRBV21-1,TRBJ1-1
CASSNSYEQYF,TRBV19,TRBJ2-7
CASSYPGQGTFEQYF,TRBV7-6,TRBJ2-7
CASSQQGLGQPQHF,TRBV4-1,TRBJ1-5
CASSEARRGEQYF,TRBV6-1,TRBJ2-7
CASSSPTTLATGELFF,TRBV27,TRBJ2-2
CASSPLRGTGGPNEQFF,TRBV7-9,TRBJ2-1